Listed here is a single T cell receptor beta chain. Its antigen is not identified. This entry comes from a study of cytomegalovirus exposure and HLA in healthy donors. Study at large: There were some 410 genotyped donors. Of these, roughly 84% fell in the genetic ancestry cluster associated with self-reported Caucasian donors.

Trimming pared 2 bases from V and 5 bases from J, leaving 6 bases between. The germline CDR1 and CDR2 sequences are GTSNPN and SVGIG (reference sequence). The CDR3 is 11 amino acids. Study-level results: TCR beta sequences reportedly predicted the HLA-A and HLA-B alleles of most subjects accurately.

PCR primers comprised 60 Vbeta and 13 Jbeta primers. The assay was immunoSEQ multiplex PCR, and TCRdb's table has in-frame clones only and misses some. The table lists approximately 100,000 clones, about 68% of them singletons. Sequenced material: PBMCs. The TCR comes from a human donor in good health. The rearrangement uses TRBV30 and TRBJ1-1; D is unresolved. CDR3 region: CAWSRETEAFF. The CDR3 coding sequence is TGTGCCTGGAGTAGGGAGACTGAAGCTTTCTTT.